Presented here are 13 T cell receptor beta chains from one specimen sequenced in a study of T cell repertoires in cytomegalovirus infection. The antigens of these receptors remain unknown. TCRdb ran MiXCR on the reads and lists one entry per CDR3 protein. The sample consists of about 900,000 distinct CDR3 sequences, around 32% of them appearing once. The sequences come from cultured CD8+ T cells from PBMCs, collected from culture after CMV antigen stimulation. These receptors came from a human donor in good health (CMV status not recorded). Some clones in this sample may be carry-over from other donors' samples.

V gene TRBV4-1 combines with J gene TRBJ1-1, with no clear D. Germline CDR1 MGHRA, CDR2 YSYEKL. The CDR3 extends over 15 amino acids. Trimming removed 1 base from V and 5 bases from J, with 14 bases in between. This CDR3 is CASSQGALSGTEAFF. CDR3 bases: TGCGCCAGCAGCCAAGGGGCGTTGTCGGGGACTGAAGCTTTCTTT.

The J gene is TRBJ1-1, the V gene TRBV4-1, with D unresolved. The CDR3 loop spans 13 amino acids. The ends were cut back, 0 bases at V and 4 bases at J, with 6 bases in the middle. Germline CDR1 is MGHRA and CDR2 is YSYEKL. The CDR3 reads CASSQDRSTEAFF. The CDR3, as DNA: TGCGCCAGCAGCCAAGATCGGAGCACTGAAGCTTTCTTT.

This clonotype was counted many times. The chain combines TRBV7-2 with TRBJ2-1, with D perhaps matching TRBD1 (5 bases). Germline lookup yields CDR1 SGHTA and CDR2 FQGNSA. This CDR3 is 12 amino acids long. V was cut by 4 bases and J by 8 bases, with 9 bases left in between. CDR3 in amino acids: CASSSTRDEQFF. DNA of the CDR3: TGTGCCAGCAGCTCGACCAGGGATGAGCAGTTCTTC.

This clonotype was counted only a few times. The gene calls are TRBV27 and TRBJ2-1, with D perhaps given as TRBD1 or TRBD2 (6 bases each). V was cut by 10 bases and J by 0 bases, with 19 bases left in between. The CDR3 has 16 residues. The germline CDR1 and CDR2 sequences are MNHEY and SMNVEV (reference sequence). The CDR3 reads CATYRKGGLSYNEQFF. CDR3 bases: TGTGCCACCTACCGCAAGGGGGGCCTCTCCTACAATGAGCAGTTCTTC.

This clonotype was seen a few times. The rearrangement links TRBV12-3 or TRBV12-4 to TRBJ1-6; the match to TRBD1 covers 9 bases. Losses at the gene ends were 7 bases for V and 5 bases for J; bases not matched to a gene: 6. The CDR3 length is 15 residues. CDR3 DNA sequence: TGTGCCAGCAAACAACAGGGGGCGAATAATTCACCCCTCCACTTT. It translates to CASKQQGANNSPLHF.

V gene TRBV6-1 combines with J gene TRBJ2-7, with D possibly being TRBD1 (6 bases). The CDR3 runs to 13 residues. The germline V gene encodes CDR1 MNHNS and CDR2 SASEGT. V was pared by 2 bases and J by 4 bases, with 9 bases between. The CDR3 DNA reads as TGTGCCAGCAGTGAAACAGGGTTTTACGAGCAGTACGTC. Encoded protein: CASSETGFYEQYV.

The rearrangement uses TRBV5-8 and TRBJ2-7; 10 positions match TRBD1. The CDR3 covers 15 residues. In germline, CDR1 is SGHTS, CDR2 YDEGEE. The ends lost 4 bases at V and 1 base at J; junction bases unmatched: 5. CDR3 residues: CASSRGTGVSYEQYV. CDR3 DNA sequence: TGTGCCAGCAGCAGAGGGACAGGGGTATCCTACGAGCAGTACGTC.

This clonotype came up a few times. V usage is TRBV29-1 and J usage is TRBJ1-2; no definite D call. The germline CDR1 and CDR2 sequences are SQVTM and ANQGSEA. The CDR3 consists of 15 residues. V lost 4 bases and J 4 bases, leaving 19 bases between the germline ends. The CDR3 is CSVVGRGSRVYGYTF. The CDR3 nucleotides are TGCAGCGTTGTCGGTCGGGGATCAAGAGTCTATGGCTACACCTTC.

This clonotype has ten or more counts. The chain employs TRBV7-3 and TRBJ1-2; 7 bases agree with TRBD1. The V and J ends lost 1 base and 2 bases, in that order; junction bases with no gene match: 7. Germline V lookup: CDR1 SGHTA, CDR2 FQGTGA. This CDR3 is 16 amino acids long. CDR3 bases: TGTGCCAGCAGCTTAATTCGAACGGACAGGAACTATGGCTACACCTTC. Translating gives CASSLIRTDRNYGYTF. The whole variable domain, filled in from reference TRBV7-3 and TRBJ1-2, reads GAGVSQTPSNKVTEKGKYVELRCDPISGHTALYWYRQSLGQGPEFLIYFQGTGAADDSGLPNDRFFAVRPEGSVSTLKIQRTERGDSAVYLCASSLIRTDRNYGYTFGSGTRLTVV.

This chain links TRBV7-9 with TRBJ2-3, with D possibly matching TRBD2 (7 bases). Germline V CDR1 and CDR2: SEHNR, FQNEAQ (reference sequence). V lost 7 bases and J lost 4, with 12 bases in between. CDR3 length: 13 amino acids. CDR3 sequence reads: CASIKGGSDTQYF. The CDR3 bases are TGTGCCAGCATCAAGGGGGGGTCAGATACGCAGTATTTT.

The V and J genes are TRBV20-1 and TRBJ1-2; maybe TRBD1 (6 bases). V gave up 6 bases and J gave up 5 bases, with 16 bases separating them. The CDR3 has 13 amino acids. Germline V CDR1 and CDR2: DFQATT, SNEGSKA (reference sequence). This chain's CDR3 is CSASGTRDYGYTF. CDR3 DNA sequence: TGCAGTGCGAGCGGGACACGCGATTATGGCTACACCTTC.

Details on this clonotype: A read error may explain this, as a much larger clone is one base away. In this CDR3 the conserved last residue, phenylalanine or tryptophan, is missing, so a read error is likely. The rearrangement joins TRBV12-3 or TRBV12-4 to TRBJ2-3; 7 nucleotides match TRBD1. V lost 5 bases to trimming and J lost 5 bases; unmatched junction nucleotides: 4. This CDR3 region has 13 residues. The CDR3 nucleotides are TGTGCCAGCAGTGCCGACAGGGTAGATACGCAGTATTCT. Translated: CASSADRVDTQYS.

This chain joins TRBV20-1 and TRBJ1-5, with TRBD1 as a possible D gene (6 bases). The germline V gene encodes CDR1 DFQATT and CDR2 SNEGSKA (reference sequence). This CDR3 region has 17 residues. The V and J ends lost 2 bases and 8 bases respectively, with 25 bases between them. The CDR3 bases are TGCAGTGCTAGACCCCGCAAGGGGGATGTCTATATTGAGCCCCAGCATTTT. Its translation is CSARPRKGDVYIEPQHF.